Below, 21 T cell receptor beta chains from the same sample are listed, as sequenced in a study of T cell responses to AZD1222 COVID-19 vaccine. Using immunoSEQ multiplex PCR, the repertoire was profiled, and TCRdb retains in-frame clones only, with some absent. Among about 78,000 clones listed, approximately 90% were seen once. Sequencing used peripheral blood, obtained 28 days after the second AZD1222 dose. The receptors were gathered from an adult who received the AZD1222 COVID-19 vaccine.

J is TRBJ1-1 and V is TRBV21-1. TRBV21-1 is assigned pseudogene status. The CDR3 is 15 amino acids. This CDR3 reads CASSKMVCSYTEAFF. CDR3 in DNA: TGTGCCAGCAGCAAGATGGTGTGTTCATACACTGAAGCTTTCTTT.

There are a few counts of this clone. This chain links TRBV19 with TRBJ1-1; D is unresolved. V was trimmed by 6 bases and J by 5 bases, leaving 13 bases between them. CDR1 LNHDA and CDR2 SQIVND come from the germline V gene (reference sequence). This CDR3 region has 13 residues. The CDR3 loop is CASRETGETEAFF. In DNA form, the CDR3 reads TGTGCCAGTAGAGAGACGGGAGAGACTGAAGCTTTCTTT.

This clone has a single count. J is TRBJ1-1 and V is TRBV9; D not resolved. The germline CDR1 and CDR2 sequences are SGDLS and YYNGEE. The CDR3 consists of 9 residues. V lost 5 bases and J lost 8, with 4 bases in between. CDR3 amino acids: CASRGEAFF. CDR3 in DNA: TGTGCCAGCAGGGGGGAAGCTTTCTTT.

This clone showed up just once. V is TRBV5-4 and J is TRBJ2-3; 11 nucleotides agree with TRBD1. J was trimmed by 4 bases and V by 4 bases; bases with no gene match: 8. Germline V gives CDR1 SGHNT, CDR2 YYREEE (reference sequence). The CDR3 consists of 16 residues. CDR3 sequence (DNA): TGTGCCAGCAGCCAACGGGACAGGGGGGGGCCAGATACGCAGTATTTT. Encoded protein: CASSQRDRGGPDTQYF.

V is TRBV10-1 and J is TRBJ2-1; either TRBD1 or TRBD2 may fit D (5 bases each). The CDR3 has 14 residues. Germline V CDR1 and CDR2: WNHNN, SYGVQD (reference sequence). Trimming pared 3 bases from V and 8 bases from J, leaving 14 bases between. The CDR3: CASSEVGTTDEQFF. CDR3 nucleotides: TGCGCCAGCAGTGAAGTAGGGACCACGGATGAGCAGTTCTTC.

The chain employs TRBV11-3 and TRBJ2-7; 8 bases map to TRBD1. Germline V CDR1 and CDR2: SGHNT, YENEEA. The CDR3 loop spans 13 amino acids. The ends lost 3 bases at V and 4 bases at J; junction bases unmatched: 2. CDR3 in DNA: TGTGCCAGCAGCTTTCAGGGGGCTTACGAGCAGTACTTC. It codes for CASSFQGAYEQYF.

The chain has TRBV10-3 and TRBJ2-1; 14 bases map to TRBD2. The germline CDR1 and CDR2 sequences are ENHRY and SYGVKD. The J segment lost 4 bases and the V segment lost 4 bases, leaving 9 bases of the junction unmatched. The CDR3 contains 18 residues. The CDR3 loop is CAISGGTSGGLDYNEQFF. In DNA, the CDR3 is TGTGCCATCAGTGGTGGGACTAGCGGGGGCCTCGATTACAATGAGCAGTTCTTC.

The rearrangement joins TRBV11-2 to TRBJ1-2; D remains unclear. V was trimmed by 0 bases and J by 5 bases, leaving 16 bases between them. Germline V gene sequence: CDR1 SGHAT, CDR2 FQNNGV. The CDR3 has 16 amino acids. The CDR3 loop reads CASSLDLGKNPYGYTF. DNA for the CDR3: TGTGCCAGCAGCTTAGATCTTGGCAAAAACCCATATGGCTACACCTTC.

This clone was found once. The CDR3 protein is CASSPQIDGFQPQHF. Written as DNA, the CDR3 is TGTGCCAGCAGCCCCCAGATCGACGGGTTTCAGCCCCAGCATTTT. The chain recombines TRBV3-1 (or the pseudogene TRBV3-2) with TRBJ1-5, with no clear D. Trimming took 4 bases from V and 6 from J, leaving 16 bases between them. The CDR3 covers 15 residues. In germline, CDR1 is LGHDT, CDR2 YNNKEL (reference sequence).

Comments on this clone: Distinct nucleotide sequences in the sample also encode this CDR3. The chain has TRBV2 and TRBJ2-5, with no clear D. The germline gives CDR1 SNHLY, CDR2 FYNNEI. Trimming took 5 bases from V and 3 from J, leaving 4 bases between them. The CDR3 covers 11 residues. CDR3 DNA sequence: TGTGCCAGCAGTAGGGAAGAGACCCAGTACTTC. Residues: CASSREETQYF.

The chain has TRBV12-5 and TRBJ2-3, with 9 bases fitting TRBD1. This CDR3 comprises 16 residues. J was trimmed by 3 bases and V by 1 base; bases with no gene match: 5. In germline, CDR1 is LGHNT, CDR2 FRNRAP. The CDR3 DNA sequence: TGTGCTAGTGGTTTGGATTGGGGACAGGGTACAGATACGCAGTATTTT. It yields the protein CASGLDWGQGTDTQYF.

This clone has just a few counts. The chain has TRBV19 and TRBJ1-1; weak D call: TRBD1 (6 bases). CDR1 and CDR2 from the germline V gene are LNHDA and SQIVND (reference sequence). The CDR3 runs to 15 residues. V lost 8 bases and J 1 base, leaving 17 bases between the germline ends. CDR3 sequence: CASQFGQGTNTEAFF. The CDR3 DNA reads as TGTGCCAGTCAATTTGGCCAGGGGACGAACACTGAAGCTTTCTTT.

This clone was picked up a small number of times. The CDR3 sequence: CASSRTQGGTEAFF. The CDR3 DNA sequence: TGTGCCAGCAGCAGGACTCAGGGGGGCACTGAAGCTTTCTTT. The rearrangement joins TRBV6-5 to TRBJ1-1; 7 nucleotides agree with TRBD1. Germline CDR1 reads MNHEY; CDR2 reads SVGAGI. The CDR3 totals 14 residues. J was trimmed by 4 bases and V by 6 bases; bases with no gene match: 8.

The chain links TRBV19 to TRBJ2-1; tentative D call: TRBD2 (5 bases). CDR3 size: 16 residues. CDR1 is LNHDA and CDR2 is SQIVND in the germline V gene (reference sequence). The V gene lost 4 bases and the J gene lost 3 bases, with 16 bases spanning the gap. CDR3: CASSSIGLADYNEQFF. The CDR3 region has the DNA TGTGCCAGTAGTAGTATCGGTCTAGCAGACTACAATGAGCAGTTCTTC.

The J gene is TRBJ1-2, the V gene TRBV15, with 11 bases fitting TRBD1. The J segment lost 1 base and the V segment lost 5 bases, leaving 6 bases of the junction unmatched. Germline V gene data show CDR1 as LNHNV and CDR2 as YYDKDF (reference sequence). The CDR3 is 16 amino acids. The CDR3 DNA follows: TGTGCCACCAGCTGGACAGGGGGCTTTGTTAACTATGGCTACACCTTC. Amino acids: CATSWTGGFVNYGYTF. Full variable domain (remainder filled in from reference TRBV15 and TRBJ1-2): DAMVIQNPRYQVTQFGKPVTLSCSQTLNHNVMYWYQQKSSQAPKLLFHYYDKDFNNEADTPDNFQSRRPNTSFCFLDIRSPGLGDTAMYLCATSWTGGFVNYGYTFGSGTRLTVV.

V is TRBV6-1 and J is TRBJ2-7, with 11 bases identical to TRBD2. The CDR3 covers 15 residues. V shed 1 base and J 4 bases; nucleotides not matched to a gene: 3. Germline lookup yields CDR1 MNHNS and CDR2 SASEGT. The CDR3 spells CASSEGLAGGYEQYF. CDR3 DNA sequence: TGTGCCAGCAGTGAAGGTCTAGCGGGGGGATACGAGCAGTACTTC.

V usage is TRBV27 and J usage is TRBJ2-3; 7 bases agree with TRBD1. This CDR3 is 14 amino acids long. The V gene's germline CDR1 is MNHEY and CDR2 SMNVEV (reference sequence). The ends lost 5 bases at V and 2 bases at J; junction bases unmatched: 4. The CDR3 sequence: CASSNRGYTDTQYF. CDR3 nucleotide sequence: TGTGCCAGCAGTAACAGGGGATACACAGATACGCAGTATTTT.

The chain links TRBV6-5 to TRBJ1-4; D uncertain. This CDR3 contains 13 residues. Germline CDR1 and CDR2: MNHEY and SVGAGI. V was cut by 9 bases and J by 4 bases, with 12 bases left in between. CDR3 DNA sequence: TGTGCCAGTAGAGGAGCCTATAATGAAAAACTGTTTTTT. Its protein is CASRGAYNEKLFF.

The chain couples TRBV5-1 to TRBJ2-6; 10 nucleotides match TRBD1. J lost 2 bases, V lost 3 bases, and 5 bases had no gene match. The CDR3 extends over 17 amino acids. CDR1 SGHRS and CDR2 YFSETQ come from the germline V gene. In DNA, the CDR3 is TGCGCCAGCAGCTCTATGACAGGGGGCGCTGGGGCCAACGTCCTGACTTTC. Protein sequence: CASSSMTGGAGANVLTF.

The sample holds one count of this clone. The chain is built from TRBV25-1 and TRBJ2-1; unclear D gene. This CDR3 comprises 11 residues. Germline assignment: CDR1 MGHDK and CDR2 SYGVNS. The germline V and J ends were trimmed by 7 bases and 5 bases, with 6 bases remaining between them. The CDR3 nucleotides are TGTGCCAGCATAGAGAACAATGAGCAGTTCTTC. Amino acid sequence: CASIENNEQFF.

This chain connects TRBV6-5 to TRBJ1-4; no definite D call. CDR1 and CDR2 (germline): MNHEY, SVGAGI. V lost 0 bases to trimming and J lost 5 bases, with 7 bases between them. The CDR3 covers 14 residues. CDR3 sequence reads: CASSYSGWNEKLFF. In nucleotides, the CDR3 is TGTGCCAGCAGTTACTCAGGGTGGAATGAAAAACTGTTTTTT.